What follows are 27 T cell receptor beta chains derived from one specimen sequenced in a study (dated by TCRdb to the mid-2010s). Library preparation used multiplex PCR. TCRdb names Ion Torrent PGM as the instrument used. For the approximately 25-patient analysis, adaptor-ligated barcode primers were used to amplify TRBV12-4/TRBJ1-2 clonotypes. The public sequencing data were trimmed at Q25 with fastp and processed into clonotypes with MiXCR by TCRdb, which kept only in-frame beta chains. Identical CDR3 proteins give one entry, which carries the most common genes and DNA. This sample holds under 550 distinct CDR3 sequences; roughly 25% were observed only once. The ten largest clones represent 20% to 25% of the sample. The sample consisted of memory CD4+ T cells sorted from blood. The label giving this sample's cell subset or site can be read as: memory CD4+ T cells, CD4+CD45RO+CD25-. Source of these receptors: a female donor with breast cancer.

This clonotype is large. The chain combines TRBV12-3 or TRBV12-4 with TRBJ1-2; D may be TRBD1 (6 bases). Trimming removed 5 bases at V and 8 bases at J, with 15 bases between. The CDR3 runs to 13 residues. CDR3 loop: CASSPDRPEGYTF. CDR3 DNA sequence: TGTGCCAGCAGTCCCGACAGGCCTGAAGGCTACACCTTC.

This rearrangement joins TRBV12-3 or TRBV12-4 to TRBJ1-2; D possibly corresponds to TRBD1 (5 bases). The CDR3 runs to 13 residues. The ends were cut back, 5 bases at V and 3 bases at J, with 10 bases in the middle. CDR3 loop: CASSPTEYYGYTF. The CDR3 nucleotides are TGTGCCAGCAGTCCGACAGAGTACTATGGCTACACCTTC.

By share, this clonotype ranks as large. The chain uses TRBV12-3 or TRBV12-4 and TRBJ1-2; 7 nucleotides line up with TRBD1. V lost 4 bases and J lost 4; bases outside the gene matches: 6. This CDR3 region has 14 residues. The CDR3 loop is CASSSNRGIYGYTF. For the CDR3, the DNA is TGTGCCAGCAGTTCAAACAGGGGAATCTATGGCTACACCTTC.

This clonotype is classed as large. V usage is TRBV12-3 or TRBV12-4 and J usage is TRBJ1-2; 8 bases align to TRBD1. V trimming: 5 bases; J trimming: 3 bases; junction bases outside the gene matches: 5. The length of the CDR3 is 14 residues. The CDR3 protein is CASSPRTGHYGYTF. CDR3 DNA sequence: TGTGCCAGCAGTCCCCGGACAGGGCACTATGGCTACACCTTC.

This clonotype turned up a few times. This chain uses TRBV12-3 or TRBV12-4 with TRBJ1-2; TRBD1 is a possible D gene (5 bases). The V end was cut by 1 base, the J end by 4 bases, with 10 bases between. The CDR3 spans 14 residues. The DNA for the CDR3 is TGTGCCAGCAGTTTAGGGACACGGGCCTATGGCTACACCTTC. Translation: CASSLGTRAYGYTF.

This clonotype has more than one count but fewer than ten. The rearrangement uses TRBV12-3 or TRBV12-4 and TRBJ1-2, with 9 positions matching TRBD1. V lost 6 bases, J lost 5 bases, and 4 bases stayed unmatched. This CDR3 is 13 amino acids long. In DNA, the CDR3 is TGTGCCAGCAGCCCTGGACAGGGGTATGGCTACACCTTC. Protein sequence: CASSPGQGYGYTF.

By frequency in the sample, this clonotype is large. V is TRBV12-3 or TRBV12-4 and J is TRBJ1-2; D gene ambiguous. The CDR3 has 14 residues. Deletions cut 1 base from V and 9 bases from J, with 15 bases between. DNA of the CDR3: TGTGCCAGCAGTTTAGGGTCAGTCGAGCAGCGCTACACCTTC. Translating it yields CASSLGSVEQRYTF.

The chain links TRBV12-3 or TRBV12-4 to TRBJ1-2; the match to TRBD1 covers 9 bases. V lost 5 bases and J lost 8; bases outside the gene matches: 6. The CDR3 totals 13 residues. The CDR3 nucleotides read TGTGCCAGCAGTCAGGACAGGGGCAGAGGCTACACCTTC. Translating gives CASSQDRGRGYTF.

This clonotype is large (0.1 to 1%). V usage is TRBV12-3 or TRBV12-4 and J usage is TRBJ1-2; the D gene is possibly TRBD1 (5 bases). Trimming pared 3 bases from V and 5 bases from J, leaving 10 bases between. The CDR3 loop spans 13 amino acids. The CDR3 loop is CASSFAGHYGYTF. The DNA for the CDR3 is TGTGCCAGCAGTTTCGCCGGACATTATGGCTACACCTTC.

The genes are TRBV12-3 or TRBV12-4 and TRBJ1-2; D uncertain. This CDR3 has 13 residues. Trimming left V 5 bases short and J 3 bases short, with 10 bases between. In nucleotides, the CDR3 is TGTGCCAGCAGTCCGTCCGGAGACTATGGCTACACCTTC. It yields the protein CASSPSGDYGYTF.

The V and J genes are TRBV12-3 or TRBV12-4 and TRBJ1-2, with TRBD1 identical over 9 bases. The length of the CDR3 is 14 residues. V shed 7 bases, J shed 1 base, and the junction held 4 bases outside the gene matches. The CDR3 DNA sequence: TGTGCCAGCATCAAGGGACAGGGTAACTATGGCTACACCTTC. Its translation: CASIKGQGNYGYTF.

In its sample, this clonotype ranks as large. The CDR3 region has the DNA TGTGCCAGCAACTTGGGCCAGCTCGTTAACTATGGCTACACCTTC. It is translated as CASNLGQLVNYGYTF. The rearrangement uses TRBV12-3 or TRBV12-4 and TRBJ1-2; D is unresolved. The CDR3 totals 15 residues. V was pared by 7 bases and J by 1 base, with 16 bases between.

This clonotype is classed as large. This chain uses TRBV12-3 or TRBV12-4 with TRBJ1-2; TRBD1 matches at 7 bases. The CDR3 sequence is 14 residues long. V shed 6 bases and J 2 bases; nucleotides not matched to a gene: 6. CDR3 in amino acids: CASSPSTGNYGYTF. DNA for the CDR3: TGTGCCAGCAGCCCCTCGACAGGGAACTATGGCTACACCTTC.

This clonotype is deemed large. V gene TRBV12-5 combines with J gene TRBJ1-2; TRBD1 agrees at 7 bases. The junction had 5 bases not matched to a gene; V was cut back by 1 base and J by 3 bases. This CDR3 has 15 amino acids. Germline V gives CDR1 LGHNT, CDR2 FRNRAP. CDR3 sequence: CASGLGTGVDYGYTF. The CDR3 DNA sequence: TGTGCTAGTGGTTTGGGTACAGGGGTCGACTATGGCTACACCTTC.

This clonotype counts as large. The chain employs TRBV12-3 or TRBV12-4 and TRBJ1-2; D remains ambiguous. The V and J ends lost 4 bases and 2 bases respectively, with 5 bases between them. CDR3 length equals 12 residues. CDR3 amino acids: CASSWQNYGYTF. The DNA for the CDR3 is TGTGCCAGCAGTTGGCAGAACTATGGCTACACCTTC.

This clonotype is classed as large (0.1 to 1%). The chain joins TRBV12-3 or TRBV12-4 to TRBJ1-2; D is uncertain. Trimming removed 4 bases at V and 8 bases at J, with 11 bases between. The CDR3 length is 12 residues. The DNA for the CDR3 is TGTGCCAGCAGTTCGGAACCTCAGGGCTACACCTTC. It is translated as CASSSEPQGYTF.

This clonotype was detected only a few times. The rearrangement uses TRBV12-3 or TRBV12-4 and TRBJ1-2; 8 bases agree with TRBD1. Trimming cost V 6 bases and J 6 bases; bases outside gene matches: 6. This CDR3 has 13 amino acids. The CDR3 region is CASRVSGQDGYTF. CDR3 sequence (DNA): TGTGCCAGCAGGGTCTCGGGACAGGATGGCTACACCTTC.

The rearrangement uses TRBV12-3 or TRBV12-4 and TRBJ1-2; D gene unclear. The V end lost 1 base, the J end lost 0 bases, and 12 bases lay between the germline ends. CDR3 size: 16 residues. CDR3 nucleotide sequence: TGTGCCAGCAGTTTAGTGAGAAGGGCGACTAACTATGGCTACACCTTC. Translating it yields CASSLVRRATNYGYTF.

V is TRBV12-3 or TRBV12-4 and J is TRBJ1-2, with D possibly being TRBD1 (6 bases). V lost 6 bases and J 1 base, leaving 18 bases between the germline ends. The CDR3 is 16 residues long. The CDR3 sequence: CASSPSGQSNNYGYTF. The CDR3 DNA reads TGTGCCAGCAGCCCTAGCGGACAGTCGAATAACTATGGCTACACCTTC.

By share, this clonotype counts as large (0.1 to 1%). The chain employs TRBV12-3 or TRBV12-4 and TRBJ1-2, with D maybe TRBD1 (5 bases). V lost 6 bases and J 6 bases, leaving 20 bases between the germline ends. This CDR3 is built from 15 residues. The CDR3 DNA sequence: TGTGCCAGCAGCCCCGCAGGCAGGGTGGATGATGGCTACACCTTC. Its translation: CASSPAGRVDDGYTF.

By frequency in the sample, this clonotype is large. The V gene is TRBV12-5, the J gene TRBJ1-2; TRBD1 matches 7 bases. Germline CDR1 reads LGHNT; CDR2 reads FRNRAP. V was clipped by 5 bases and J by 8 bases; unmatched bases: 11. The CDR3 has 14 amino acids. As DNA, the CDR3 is TGTGCTAGTGGTCCTGGACAGGCTGTCTACGGCTACACCTTC. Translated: CASGPGQAVYGYTF. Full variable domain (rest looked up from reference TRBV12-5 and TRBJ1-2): DARVTQTPRHKVTEMGQEVTMRCQPILGHNTVFWYRQTMMQGLELLAYFRNRAPLDDSGMPKDRFSAEMPDATLATLKIQPSEPRDSAVYFCASGPGQAVYGYTFGSGTRLTVV.

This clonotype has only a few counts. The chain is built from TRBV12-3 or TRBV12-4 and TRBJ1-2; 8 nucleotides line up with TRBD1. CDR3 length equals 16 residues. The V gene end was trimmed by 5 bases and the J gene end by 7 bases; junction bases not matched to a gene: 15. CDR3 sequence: CASSNRRTGSIGGYTF. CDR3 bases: TGTGCCAGCAGTAATCGTCGGACAGGGAGTATCGGTGGCTACACCTTC.

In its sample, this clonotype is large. The CDR3 loop reads CASSYDRGYGYTF. The CDR3 coding sequence is TGTGCCAGCAGCTATGACAGGGGCTATGGCTACACCTTC. The chain has TRBV12-3 or TRBV12-4 and TRBJ1-2, with TRBD1 matching over 8 bases. This CDR3 is built from 13 residues. The ends lost 6 bases at V and 4 bases at J; junction bases unmatched: 4.

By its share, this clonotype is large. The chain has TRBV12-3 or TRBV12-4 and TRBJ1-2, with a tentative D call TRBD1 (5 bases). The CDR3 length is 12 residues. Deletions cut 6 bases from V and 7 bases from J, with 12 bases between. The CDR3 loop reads CASSPGTGGYTF. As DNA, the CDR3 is TGTGCCAGCAGCCCGGGGACTGGTGGCTACACCTTC.

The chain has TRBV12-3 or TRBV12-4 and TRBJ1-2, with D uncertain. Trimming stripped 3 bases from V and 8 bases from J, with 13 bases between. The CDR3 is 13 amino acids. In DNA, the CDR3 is TGTGCCAGCAGTTTGCGGCAGGTACGAGGCTACACCTTC. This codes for CASSLRQVRGYTF.

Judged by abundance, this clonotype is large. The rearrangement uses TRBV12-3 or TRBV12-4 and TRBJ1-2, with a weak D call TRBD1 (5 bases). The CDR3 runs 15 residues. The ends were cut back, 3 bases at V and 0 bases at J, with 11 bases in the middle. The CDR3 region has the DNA TGTGCCAGCAGTTTCGGGACGGCTTCTAACTATGGCTACACCTTC. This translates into CASSFGTASNYGYTF.

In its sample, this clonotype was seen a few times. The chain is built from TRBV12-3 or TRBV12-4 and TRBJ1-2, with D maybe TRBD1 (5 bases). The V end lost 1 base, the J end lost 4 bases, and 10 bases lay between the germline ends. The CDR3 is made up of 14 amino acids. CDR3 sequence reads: CASSLEGRGYGYTF. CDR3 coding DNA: TGTGCCAGCAGTTTAGAGGGGAGGGGCTATGGCTACACCTTC.